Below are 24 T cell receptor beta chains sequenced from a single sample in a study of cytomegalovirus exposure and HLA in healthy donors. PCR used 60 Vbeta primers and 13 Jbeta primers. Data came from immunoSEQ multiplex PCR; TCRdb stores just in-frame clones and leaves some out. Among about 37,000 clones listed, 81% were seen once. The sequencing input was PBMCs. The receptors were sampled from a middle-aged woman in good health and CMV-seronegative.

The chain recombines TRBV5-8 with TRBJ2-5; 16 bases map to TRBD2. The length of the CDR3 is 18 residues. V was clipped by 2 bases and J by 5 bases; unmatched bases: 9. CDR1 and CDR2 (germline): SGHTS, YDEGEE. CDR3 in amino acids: CASSFGTSGGAVGETQYF. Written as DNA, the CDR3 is TGTGCCAGCAGCTTCGGGACTAGCGGGGGGGCCGTAGGTGAGACCCAGTACTTC.

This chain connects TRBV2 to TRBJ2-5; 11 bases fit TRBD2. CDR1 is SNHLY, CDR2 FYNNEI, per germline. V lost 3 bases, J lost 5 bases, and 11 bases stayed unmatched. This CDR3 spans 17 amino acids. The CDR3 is CASSDSGGAFGSETQYF. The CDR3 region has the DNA TGTGCCAGCAGTGATAGCGGGGGGGCCTTTGGGTCGGAGACCCAGTACTTC.

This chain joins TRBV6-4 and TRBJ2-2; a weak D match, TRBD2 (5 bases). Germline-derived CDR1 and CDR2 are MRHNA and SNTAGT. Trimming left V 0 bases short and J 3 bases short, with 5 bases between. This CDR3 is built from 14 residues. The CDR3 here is CASSDSSDTGELFF. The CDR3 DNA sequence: TGTGCCAGCAGTGACTCTAGCGACACCGGGGAGCTGTTTTTT.

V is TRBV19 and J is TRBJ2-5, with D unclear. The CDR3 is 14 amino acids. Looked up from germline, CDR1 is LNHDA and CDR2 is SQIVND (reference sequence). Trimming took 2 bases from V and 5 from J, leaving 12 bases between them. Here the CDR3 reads CASSITGVAETQYF. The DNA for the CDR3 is TGTGCCAGTAGTATAACCGGAGTAGCTGAGACCCAGTACTTC.

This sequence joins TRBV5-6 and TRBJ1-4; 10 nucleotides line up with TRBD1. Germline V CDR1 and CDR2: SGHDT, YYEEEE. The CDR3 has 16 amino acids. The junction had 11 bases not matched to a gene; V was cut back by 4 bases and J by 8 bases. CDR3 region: CASSLAGTGVGEKLFF. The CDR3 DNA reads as TGTGCCAGCAGCCTCGCCGGGACAGGGGTGGGAGAAAAACTGTTTTTT.

CDR3 region: CASSGSRENEQFF. The CDR3 bases are TGTGCCAGCAGTGGGTCGAGGGAGAATGAGCAGTTCTTC. The rearrangement links TRBV2 to TRBJ2-1, with a possible D match to TRBD2 (5 bases). This CDR3 spans 13 amino acids. The ends were cut back, 4 bases at V and 7 bases at J, with 11 bases in the middle. Per the germline V gene, CDR1 is SNHLY and CDR2 is FYNNEI. The whole variable domain, filled in from reference TRBV2 and TRBJ2-1, reads EPEVTQTPSHQVTQMGQEVILRCVPISNHLYFYWYRQILGQKVEFLVSFYNNEISEKSEIFDDQFSVERPDGSNFTLKIRSTKLEDSAMYFCASSGSRENEQFFGPGTRLTVL.

The CDR3 DNA is TGTGCCAGCACCACAGGGGGGTCGGGGGAGCAGTACGTC. Translated, it gives CASTTGGSGEQYV. The chain couples TRBV6-6 to TRBJ2-7; 8 nucleotides match TRBD1. J was trimmed by 7 bases and V by 7 bases; bases with no gene match: 9. The CDR3 is 13 amino acids. Germline-derived CDR1 and CDR2 are MNHNY and SVGAGI (reference sequence).

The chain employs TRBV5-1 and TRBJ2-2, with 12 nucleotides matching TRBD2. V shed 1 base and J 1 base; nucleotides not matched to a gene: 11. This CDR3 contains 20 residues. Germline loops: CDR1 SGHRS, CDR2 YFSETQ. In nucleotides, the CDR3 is TGCGCCAGCAGCTTGATAAAACCCTCGGGACTAGCGGGGAACACCGGGGAGCTGTTTTTT. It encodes CASSLIKPSGLAGNTGELFF.

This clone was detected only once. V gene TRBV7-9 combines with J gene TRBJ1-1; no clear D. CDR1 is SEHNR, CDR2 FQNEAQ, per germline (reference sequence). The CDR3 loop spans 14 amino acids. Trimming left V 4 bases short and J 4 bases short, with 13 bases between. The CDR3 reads CASSSSGRITEAFF. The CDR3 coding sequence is TGTGCCAGCAGCTCCTCGGGAAGAATCACTGAAGCTTTCTTT.

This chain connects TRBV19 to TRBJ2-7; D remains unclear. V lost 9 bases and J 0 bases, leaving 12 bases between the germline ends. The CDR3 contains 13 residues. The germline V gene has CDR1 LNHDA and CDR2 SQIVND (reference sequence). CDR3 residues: CASRDSPSYEQYF. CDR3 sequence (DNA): TGTGCCAGCCGAGACTCTCCCTCCTACGAGCAGTACTTC.

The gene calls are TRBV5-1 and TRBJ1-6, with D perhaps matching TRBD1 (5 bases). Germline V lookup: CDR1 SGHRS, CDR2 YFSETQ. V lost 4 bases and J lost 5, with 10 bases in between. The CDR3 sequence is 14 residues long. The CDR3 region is CASSKTDNNSPLHF. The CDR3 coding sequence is TGCGCCAGCAGCAAGACAGATAATAATTCACCCCTCCACTTT.

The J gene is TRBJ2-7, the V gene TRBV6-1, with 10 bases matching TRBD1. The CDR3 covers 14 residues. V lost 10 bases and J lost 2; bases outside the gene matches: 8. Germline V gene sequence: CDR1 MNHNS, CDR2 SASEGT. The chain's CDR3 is CATSRDRGTYEQYV. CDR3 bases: TGTGCCACCTCCCGGGACAGGGGAACCTACGAGCAGTACGTC.

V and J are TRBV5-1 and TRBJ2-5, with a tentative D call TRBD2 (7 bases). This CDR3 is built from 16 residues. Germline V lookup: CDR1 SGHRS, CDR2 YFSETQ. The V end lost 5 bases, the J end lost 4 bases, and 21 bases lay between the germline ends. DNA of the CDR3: TGCGCCAGCAGTGGGGGGGGCGCCGGATCAGGAGAGACCCAGTACTTC. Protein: CASSGGGAGSGETQYF.

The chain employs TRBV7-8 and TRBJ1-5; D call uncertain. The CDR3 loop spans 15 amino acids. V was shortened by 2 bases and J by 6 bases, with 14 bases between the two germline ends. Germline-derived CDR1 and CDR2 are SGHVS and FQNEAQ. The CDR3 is CASSLQSSQVQPQHF. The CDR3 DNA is TGTGCCAGCAGCTTACAAAGCTCTCAGGTTCAGCCCCAGCATTTT.

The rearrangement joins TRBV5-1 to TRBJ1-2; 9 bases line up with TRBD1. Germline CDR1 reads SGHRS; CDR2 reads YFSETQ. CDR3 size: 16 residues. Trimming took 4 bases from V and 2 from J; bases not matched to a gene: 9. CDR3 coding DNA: TGCGCCAGCAGCCGGGACAGGGCCGAGCTGAACTATGGCTACACCTTC. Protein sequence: CASSRDRAELNYGYTF.

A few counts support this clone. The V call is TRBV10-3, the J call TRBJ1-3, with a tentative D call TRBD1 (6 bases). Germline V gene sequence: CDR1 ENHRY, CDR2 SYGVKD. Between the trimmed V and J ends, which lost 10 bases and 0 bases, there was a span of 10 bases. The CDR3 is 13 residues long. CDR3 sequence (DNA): TGTGCCACCCAAGGGGGCTCTGGAAACACCATATATTTT. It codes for CATQGGSGNTIYF.

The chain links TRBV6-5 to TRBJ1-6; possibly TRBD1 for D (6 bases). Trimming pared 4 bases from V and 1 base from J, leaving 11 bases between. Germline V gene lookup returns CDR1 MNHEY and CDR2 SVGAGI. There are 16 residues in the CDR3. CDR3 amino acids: CASSSLGASYNSPLHF. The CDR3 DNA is TGTGCCAGCAGTTCGCTGGGGGCGTCCTATAATTCACCCCTCCACTTT.

The chain's CDR3 is CASSQVGTESGGNIQYF. DNA of the CDR3: TGTGCCAGCAGCCAAGTAGGGACAGAGTCGGGTGGAAACATTCAGTACTTC. J is TRBJ2-4 and V is TRBV4-2, with 7 bases that match TRBD1. CDR1 LGHNA and CDR2 YNFKEQ come from the germline V gene. V trimming: 1 base; J trimming: 6 bases; junction bases outside the gene matches: 12. This CDR3 is 17 amino acids long.

Here the CDR3 reads CASSVEGVAYNEQFF. The CDR3 coding sequence is TGTGCCAGCAGCGTAGAGGGGGTGGCCTACAATGAGCAGTTCTTC. This sequence joins TRBV9 and TRBJ2-1; TRBD1 might be the D (6 bases). Trimming removed 0 bases at V and 2 bases at J, with 9 bases between. The CDR3 has 15 residues. The germline CDR1 and CDR2 sequences are SGDLS and YYNGEE.

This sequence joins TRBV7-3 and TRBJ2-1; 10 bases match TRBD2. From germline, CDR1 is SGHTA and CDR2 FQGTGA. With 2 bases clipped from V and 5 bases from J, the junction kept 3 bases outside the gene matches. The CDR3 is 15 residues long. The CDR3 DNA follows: TGTGCCAGCAGCTTAGAACTAGCGGGGAACAATGAGCAGTTCTTC. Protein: CASSLELAGNNEQFF.

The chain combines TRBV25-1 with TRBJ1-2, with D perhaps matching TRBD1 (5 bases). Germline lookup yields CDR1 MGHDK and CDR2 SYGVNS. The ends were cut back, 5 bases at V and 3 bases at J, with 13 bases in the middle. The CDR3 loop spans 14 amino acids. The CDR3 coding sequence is TGTGCCAGCAGTCGATGGGGCAGCGACTATGGCTACACCTTC. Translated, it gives CASSRWGSDYGYTF.

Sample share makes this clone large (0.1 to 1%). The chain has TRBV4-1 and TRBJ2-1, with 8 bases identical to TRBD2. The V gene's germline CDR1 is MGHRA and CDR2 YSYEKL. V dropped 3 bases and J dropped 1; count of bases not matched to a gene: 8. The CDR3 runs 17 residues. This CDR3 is CASSHLVGTSSYNEQFF. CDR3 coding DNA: TGCGCCAGCAGCCATCTCGTCGGGACTAGTTCCTACAATGAGCAGTTCTTC.

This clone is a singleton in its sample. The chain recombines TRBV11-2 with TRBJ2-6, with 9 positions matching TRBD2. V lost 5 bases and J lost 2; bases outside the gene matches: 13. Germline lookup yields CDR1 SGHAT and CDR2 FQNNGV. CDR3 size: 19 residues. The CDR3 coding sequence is TGTGCCAGCAGCCCATTGGGGCGGGGGGGCCTAGCTGGGGCCAACGTCCTGACTTTC. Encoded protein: CASSPLGRGGLAGANVLTF.

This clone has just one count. CDR3: CASSYNTKNTEAFF. In nucleotides, the CDR3 is TGTGCCAGCAGTTATAACACCAAGAACACTGAAGCTTTCTTT. This chain uses TRBV6-5 with TRBJ1-1; no clear D. Trimming removed 3 bases at V and 1 base at J, with 9 bases between. CDR3 length: 14 residues. Germline CDR1 and CDR2: MNHEY and SVGAGI.